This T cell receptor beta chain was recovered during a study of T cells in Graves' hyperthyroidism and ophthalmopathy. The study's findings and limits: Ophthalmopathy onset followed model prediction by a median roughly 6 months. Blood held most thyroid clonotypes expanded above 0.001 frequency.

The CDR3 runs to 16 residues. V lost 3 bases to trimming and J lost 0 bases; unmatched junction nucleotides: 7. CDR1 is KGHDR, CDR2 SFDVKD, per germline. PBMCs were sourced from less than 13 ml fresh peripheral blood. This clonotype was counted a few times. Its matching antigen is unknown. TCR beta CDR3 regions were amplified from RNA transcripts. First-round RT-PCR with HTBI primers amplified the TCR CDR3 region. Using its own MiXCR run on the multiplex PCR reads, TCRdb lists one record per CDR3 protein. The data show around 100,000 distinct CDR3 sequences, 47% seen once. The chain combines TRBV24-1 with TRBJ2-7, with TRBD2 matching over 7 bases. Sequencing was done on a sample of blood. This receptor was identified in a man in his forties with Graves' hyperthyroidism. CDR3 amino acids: CATSDRSGWNSYEQYF. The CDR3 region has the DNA TGTGCCACCAGTGATCGTAGCGGGTGGAACTCCTACGAGCAGTACTTC.